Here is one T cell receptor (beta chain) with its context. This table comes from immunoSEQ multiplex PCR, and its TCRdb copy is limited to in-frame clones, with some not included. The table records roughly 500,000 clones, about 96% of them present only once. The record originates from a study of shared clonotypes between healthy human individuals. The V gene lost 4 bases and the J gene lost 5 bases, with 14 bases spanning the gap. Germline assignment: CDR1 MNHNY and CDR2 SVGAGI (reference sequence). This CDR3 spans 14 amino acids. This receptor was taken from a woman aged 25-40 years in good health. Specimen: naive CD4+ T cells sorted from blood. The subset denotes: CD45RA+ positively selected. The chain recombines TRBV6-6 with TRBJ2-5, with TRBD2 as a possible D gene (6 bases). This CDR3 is CASSLDSGLETQYF. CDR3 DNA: TGTGCCAGCAGTTTAGACTCGGGACTCGAGACCCAGTACTTC.